The entry below describes one T cell receptor (beta chain). This clonotype was detected ten times or more. Its target antigen remains unknown. Base quality data are lacking; no much larger clone is found one base away. Spanning cysteine to phenylalanine, the CDR3 consists of 15 amino acids. The DNA shown is the 45-base CDR3, in frame from base 1. Trimming takes 3 bases from V and 3 bases from J, and the germline ends sit 14 bases apart. CDR1 and CDR2, looked up from the germline V gene, are KGHDR and SFDVKD. TCR beta CDR3 regions were amplified from RNA transcripts. The first round of RT-PCR for the TCR CDR3 was performed with the HTBI primer set and the Qiagen OneStep RT-PCR kit. The libraries were constructed in a second round of multiplex PCR and then size-selected and purified. Libraries were sequenced paired-end with 100 bp reads on an Illumina HiSeq2000. The original pipeline was this. Raw data were processed with SOAPnuke, discarding reads with adapters, uncalled bases, mean Phred below 15, or no exact constant-primer or identifier match. High-quality paired reads were merged with COPE v1.2.5, and unique nucleotide sequences were defined as clonotypes. MiTCR v1.1 was used to align the clonotypes against IMGT TRBV, TRBD and TRBJ reference segments. The analysis was restricted to V-J combinations with a frequency above 0.0001, which together covered just over 98% of the repertoires. The TCS score was defined as the ratio of F50 (clonal expansion) to E x V (chaos), calculated using BLOSUM62-based TCRdist between CDR3 peptides within each V-J. Welch's t-statistics and random forest reduced several hundred V-J features to 13, which were used in a naive Bayes classifier (R e1071). TCRdb reprocessing: public reads trimmed at Q25 with fastp, clones called with MiXCR, in-frame beta chains kept. Rows with a matching CDR3 protein are joined into one entry that keeps the most common DNA and genes. Here the V and J calls rest on TCRdb's processing, not on the authors' analysis. The sample table contains hundreds of thousands of distinct CDR3 sequences; only one count was recorded for 17% of them. The ten largest clones capture 17% of the sample.

In the ophthalmopathy patients, disease was moderately to severely active, with a Clinical Activity Score of 3 or more, a NOSPECS grade of 4 or more, and a duration of less than 3 months. The study excluded patients with uncontrolled infections, other autoimmune diseases, pregnancy or lactation. Clinical symptoms, serum thyroxine and TRAb, thyroid ultrasound, and orbital computed tomography formed the basis for the diagnoses. PBMCs were separated from 10 ml of fresh peripheral blood using Ficoll-Paque density gradient centrifugation. Trizol reagent was used to extract total RNA, and RNA quality was then checked on an Agilent 2100 Bioanalyzer. The sample belongs to a study of T cells in Graves' hyperthyroidism and ophthalmopathy (dated by TCRdb to about 2019). Broadly, across the study: Peripheral blood was sampled at the time of initial diagnosis, prior to any treatment. To identify distinguishing TCR V-J signatures, a discovery cohort of 100 patients was used, comprising under 45 with Graves' ophthalmopathy and under 60 with stable Graves' hyperthyroidism. Prospective prediction of ophthalmopathy was tested in an independent validation cohort consisting of fewer than 20 hyperthyroidism patients and approximately 16 patients who later progressed to ophthalmopathy. The approximately 100 discovery patients were divided at random into training and test sets in a 7:3 ratio. The study also compared thyroid tissue and blood T-cell repertoires from a handful of Graves' hyperthyroidism patients. Following sampling, methimazole starting at 30 mg daily was given to hyperthyroidism patients, and high-dose intravenous methylprednisolone was given to ophthalmopathy patients. TCR Vbeta CDR3 sequencing of 120 to 150 peripheral blood samples (under 45 ophthalmopathy, 75 hyperthyroidism and roughly 17 progressor patients) is reported in the paper.

Overall study results and their limits: No statistical method was used to set the sample size in advance, and investigators knew the group allocation. In validation, the model predicted progression to ophthalmopathy a median of about 5.9 months before onset, with 65% to 71% sensitivity and 72.22% specificity. Blood samples also contained most of the expanded thyroid clonotypes (frequency above 0.001), which suggests that blood repertoires may reflect thyroid immune responses. A 13 V-J signature model separated ophthalmopathy from stable hyperthyroidism, with 87.88% sensitivity and 81.08% specificity in cross-validation and 80%/75% in testing.

The sequence was collected from a woman in her late teens or twenties with Graves' ophthalmopathy. The V and J genes are TRBV24-1 and TRBJ2-7, with TRBD2 tentatively as D gene (5 bases match). Sequencing was done on a sample of blood. The CDR3 region: CATSDGRHGVYEQYF. The DNA sequence reads TGTGCCACCAGTGATGGGAGACATGGTGTCTACGAGCAGTACTTC.